This T cell receptor beta chain was captured by sequencing in a study of technical replicates of blood from a handful of donors. The repertoire was sequenced with immunoSEQ multiplex PCR; TCRdb's copy has only in-frame clones and lacks some. The repertoire holds tens of thousands of clones, with approximately 96% as singletons. The sequenced material came from T cells isolated from PBMCs. The origin of this receptor is a human donor in good health.

The DNA for the CDR3 is TGTGCCAGCAGTTTCAGGACGCACAGGGGGAACTATGGCTACACCTTC. This encodes CASSFRTHRGNYGYTF. This chain uses TRBV28 with TRBJ1-2; 8 bases match TRBD1. Trimming at V came to 3 bases and at J to 2 bases, leaving 8 bases not matched to a gene. Germline loops: CDR1 MDHEN, CDR2 SYDVKM. The CDR3 runs 16 residues.